This TCR beta chain was observed in a study of CD8 T cells in ankylosing spondylitis. CDR1 is MNHNS and CDR2 is SASEGT in the germline V gene. This CDR3 spans 14 amino acids. V was clipped by 5 bases and J by 7 bases, with 15 bases between them. General study results and limits: What appeared characteristic of ankylosing spondylitis blood was a TCR beta motif of under 10 highly homologous variants.

To note about this clonotype: Its antigen is undetermined.

Quantitative 5'-RACE was performed with molecular barcodes, and it yielded the TCR beta libraries. TCRdb re-derived calls from the 5' RACE reads in MiXCR, one entry per CDR3 protein. The repertoire consists of a few hundred thousand distinct CDR3 sequences, with 20% to 25% occurring once and the leading ten covering about 16%. V usage is TRBV6-1 and J usage is TRBJ2-1, with D perhaps given as TRBD1 or TRBD2 (6 bases each). Sequenced: blood, either unsorted or a sorted T cell fraction (not recorded which). The clonotype comes from a male donor with ankylosing spondylitis. CDR3 coding DNA: TGTGCCAGCAGTCGAAGCTTAGGGGGGAATGAGCAGTTCTTC. Translating it yields CASSRSLGGNEQFF.